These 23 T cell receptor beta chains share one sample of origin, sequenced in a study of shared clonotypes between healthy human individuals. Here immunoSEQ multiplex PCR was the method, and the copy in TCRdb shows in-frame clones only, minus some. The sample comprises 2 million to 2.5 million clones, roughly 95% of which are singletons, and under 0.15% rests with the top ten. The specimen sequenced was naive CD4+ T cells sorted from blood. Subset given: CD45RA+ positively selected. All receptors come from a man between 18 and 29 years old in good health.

This CDR3 is CASSPRQGLGTDTQYF. In nucleotides, the CDR3 is TGTGCCAGCAGCCCACGACAGGGATTGGGCACAGATACGCAGTATTTT. The V gene is TRBV9, the J gene TRBJ2-3; 7 positions match TRBD1. V gave up 4 bases and J gave up 1 base; unmatched junction bases: 9. CDR1 and CDR2 (germline): SGDLS, YYNGEE. CDR3 length equals 16 residues.

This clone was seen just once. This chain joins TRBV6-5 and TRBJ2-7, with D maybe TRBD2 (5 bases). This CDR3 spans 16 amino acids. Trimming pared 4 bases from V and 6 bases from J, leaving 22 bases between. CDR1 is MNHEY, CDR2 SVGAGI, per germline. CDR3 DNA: TGTGCCAGCAGTTCGACACCGGGATACCCTAGACCCGAGCAGTACTTC. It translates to CASSSTPGYPRPEQYF.

The CDR3 loop is CASSFSGGADIQYF. The CDR3 DNA is TGTGCCAGCAGCTTTAGCGGGGGGGCCGACATTCAGTACTTC. This chain joins TRBV7-8 and TRBJ2-4, with 11 nucleotides matching TRBD2. V was clipped by 3 bases and J by 8 bases; unmatched bases: 3. The CDR3 spans 14 residues. Germline V gene sequence: CDR1 SGHVS, CDR2 FQNEAQ.

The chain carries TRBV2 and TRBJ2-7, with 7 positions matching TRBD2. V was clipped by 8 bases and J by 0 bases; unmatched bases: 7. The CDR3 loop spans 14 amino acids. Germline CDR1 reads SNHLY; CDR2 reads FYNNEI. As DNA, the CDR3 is TGTGCCAGCGACCCTAGCGGTAGCTCCTACGAGCAGTACTTC. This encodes CASDPSGSSYEQYF.

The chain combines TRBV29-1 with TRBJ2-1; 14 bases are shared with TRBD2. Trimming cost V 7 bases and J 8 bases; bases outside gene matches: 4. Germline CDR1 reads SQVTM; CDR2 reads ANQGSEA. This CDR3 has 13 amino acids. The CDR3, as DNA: TGCAGCGGGGGACTAGCGGGAGATTATGAGCAGTTCTTC. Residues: CSGGLAGDYEQFF.

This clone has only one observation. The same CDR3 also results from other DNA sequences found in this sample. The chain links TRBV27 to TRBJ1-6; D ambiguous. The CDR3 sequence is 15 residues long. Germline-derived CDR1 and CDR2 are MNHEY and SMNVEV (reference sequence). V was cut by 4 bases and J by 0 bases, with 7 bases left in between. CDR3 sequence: CASSSRGSYNSPLHF. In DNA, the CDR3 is TGTGCCAGCAGTTCCCGAGGCTCCTATAATTCACCCCTCCACTTT.

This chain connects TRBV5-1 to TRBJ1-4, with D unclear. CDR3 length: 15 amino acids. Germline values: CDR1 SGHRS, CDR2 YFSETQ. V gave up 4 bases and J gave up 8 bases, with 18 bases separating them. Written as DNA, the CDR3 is TGCGCCAGCAGCCCCCAAGGCGGGTCGGAGGAAAAACTGTTTTTT. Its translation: CASSPQGGSEEKLFF.

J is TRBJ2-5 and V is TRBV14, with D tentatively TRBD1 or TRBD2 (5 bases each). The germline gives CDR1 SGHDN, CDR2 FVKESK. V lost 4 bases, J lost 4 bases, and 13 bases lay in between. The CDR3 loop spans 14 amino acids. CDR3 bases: TGTGCCAGCAGCCCGGGGACGGTCAGAGAGACCCAGTACTTC. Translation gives CASSPGTVRETQYF.

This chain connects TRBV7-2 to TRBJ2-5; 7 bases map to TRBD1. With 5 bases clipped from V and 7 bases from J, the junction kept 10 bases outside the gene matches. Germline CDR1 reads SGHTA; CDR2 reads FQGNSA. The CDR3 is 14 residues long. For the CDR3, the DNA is TGTGCCAGCAGCACAGGGACAGTCGCATCGACCCAGTACTTC. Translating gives CASSTGTVASTQYF. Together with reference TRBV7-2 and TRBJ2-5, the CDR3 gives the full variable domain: GAGVSQSPSNKVTEKGKDVELRCDPISGHTALYWYRQSLGQGLEFLIYFQGNSAPDKSGLPSDRFSAERTGGSVSTLTIQRTQQEDSAVYLCASSTGTVASTQYFGPGTRLLVL.

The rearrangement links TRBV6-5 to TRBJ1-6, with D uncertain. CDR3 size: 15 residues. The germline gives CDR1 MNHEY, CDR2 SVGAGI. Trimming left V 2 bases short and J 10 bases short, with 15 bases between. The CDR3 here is CASSYMHSQPSPLHF. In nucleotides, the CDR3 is TGTGCCAGCAGTTACATGCACTCTCAGCCATCACCCCTCCACTTT.

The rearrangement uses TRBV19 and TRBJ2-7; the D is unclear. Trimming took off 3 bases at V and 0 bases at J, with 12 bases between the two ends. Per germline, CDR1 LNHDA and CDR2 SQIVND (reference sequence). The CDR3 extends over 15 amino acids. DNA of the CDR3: TGTGCCAGTAGTATGGGTGGGCAGCCCTCCTACGAGCAGTACTTC. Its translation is CASSMGGQPSYEQYF.

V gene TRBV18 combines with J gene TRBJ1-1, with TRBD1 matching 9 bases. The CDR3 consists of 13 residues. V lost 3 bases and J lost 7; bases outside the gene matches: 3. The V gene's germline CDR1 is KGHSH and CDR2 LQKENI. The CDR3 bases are TGTGCCAGCTCACCCTGGGACAGGGTTGAAGCTTTCTTT. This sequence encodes CASSPWDRVEAFF.

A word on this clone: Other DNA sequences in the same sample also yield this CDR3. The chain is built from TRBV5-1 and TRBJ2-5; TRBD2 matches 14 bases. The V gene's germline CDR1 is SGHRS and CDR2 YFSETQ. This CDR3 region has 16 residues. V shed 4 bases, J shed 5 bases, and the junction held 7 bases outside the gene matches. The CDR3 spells CASSPRTSGGQETQYF. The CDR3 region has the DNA TGCGCCAGCAGCCCACGGACTAGCGGGGGGCAGGAGACCCAGTACTTC. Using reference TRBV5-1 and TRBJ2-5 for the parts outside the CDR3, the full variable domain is KAGVTQTPRYLIKTRGQQVTLSCSPISGHRSVSWYQQTPGQGLQFLFEYFSETQRNKGNFPGRFSGRQFSNSRSEMNVSTLELGDSALYLCASSPRTSGGQETQYFGPGTRLLVL.

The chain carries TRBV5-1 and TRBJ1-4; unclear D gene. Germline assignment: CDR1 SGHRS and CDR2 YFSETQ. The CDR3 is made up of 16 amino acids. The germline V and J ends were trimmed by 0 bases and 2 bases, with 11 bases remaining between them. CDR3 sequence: CASSLARSDTNEKLFF. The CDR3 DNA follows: TGCGCCAGCAGCTTGGCCCGATCCGATACTAATGAAAAACTGTTTTTT.

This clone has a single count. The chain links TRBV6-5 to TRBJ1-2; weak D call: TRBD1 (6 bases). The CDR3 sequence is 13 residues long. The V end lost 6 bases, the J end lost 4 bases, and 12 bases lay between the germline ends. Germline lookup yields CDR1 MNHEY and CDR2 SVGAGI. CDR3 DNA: TGTGCCAGCAGCGAACAGGGCTCCTATGGCTACACCTTC. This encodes CASSEQGSYGYTF.

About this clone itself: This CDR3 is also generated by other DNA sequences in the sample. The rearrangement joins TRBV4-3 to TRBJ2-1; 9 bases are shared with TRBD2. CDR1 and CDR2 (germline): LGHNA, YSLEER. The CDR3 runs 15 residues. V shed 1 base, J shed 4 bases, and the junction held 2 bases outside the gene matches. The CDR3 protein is CASSQGLAGYNEQFF. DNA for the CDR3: TGCGCCAGCAGCCAAGGGCTAGCGGGATACAATGAGCAGTTCTTC.

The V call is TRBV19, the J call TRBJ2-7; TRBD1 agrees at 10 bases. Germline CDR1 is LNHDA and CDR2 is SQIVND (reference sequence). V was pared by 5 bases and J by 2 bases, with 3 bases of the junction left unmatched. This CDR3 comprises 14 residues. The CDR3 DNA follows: TGTGCCAGTAGTCGGACAGGGGGAACCTACGAGCAGTACTTC. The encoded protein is CASSRTGGTYEQYF.

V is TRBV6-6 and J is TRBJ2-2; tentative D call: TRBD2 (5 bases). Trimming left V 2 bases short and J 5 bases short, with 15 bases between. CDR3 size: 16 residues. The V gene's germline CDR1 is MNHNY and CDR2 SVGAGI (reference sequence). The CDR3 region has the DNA TGTGCCAGCAGTTACCCCGTCGGTCAGCGGACCGGGGAGCTGTTTTTT. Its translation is CASSYPVGQRTGELFF.

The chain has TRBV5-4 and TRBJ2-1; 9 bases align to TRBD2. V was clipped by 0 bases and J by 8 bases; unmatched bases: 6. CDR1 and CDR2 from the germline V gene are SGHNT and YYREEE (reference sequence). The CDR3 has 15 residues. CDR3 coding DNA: TGTGCCAGCAGCTTGGGTGGCGGGGGGGCCCATGAGCAGTTCTTC. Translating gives CASSLGGGGAHEQFF.

CDR3 in amino acids: CASSVEGLATGELFF. CDR3 bases: TGTGCCAGCAGCGTAGAGGGACTAGCCACAGGGGAGCTGTTTTTT. The rearrangement joins TRBV9 to TRBJ2-2; 9 bases map to TRBD2. This CDR3 has 15 residues. The V segment lost 0 bases and the J segment 8 bases; nucleotides outside the gene matches: 5. The germline CDR1 and CDR2 sequences are SGDLS and YYNGEE. The variable domain in full, with the rest retrieved from reference TRBV9 and TRBJ2-2, is DSGVTQTPKHLITATGQRVTLRCSPRSGDLSVYWYQQSLDQGLQFLIQYYNGEERAKGNILERFSAQQFPDLHSELNLSSLELGDSALYFCASSVEGLATGELFFGEGSRLTVL.

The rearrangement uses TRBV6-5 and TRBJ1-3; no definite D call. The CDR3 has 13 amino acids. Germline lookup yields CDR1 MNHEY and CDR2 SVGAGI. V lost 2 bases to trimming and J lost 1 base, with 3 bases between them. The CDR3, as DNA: TGTGCCAGCAGTTACAGGTCTGGAAACACCATATATTTT. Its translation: CASSYRSGNTIYF.

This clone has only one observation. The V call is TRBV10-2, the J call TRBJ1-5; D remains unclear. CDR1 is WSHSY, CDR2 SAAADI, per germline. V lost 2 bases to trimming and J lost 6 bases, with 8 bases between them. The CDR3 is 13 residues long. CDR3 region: CASSETMAQPQHF. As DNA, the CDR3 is TGCGCCAGCAGTGAGACGATGGCTCAGCCCCAGCATTTT.

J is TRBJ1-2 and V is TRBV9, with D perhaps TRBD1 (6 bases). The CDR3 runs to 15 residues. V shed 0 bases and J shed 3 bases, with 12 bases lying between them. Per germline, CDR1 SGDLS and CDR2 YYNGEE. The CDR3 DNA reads TGTGCCAGCAGCGTAGGGAACAGGGATGACTATGGCTACACCTTC. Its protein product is CASSVGNRDDYGYTF.